This TCR beta chain was recovered during a study of shared clonotypes between healthy human individuals (dated by TCRdb to between 2020 and 2021). About the investigation overall: The cohort included three men and a couple of women between 18 and 49 years of age. For each donor, CD4 naive and CD4 memory were each run on three plates, CD8 naive on two plates, and CD8 memory on one plate. The study deeply sequenced blood TCR repertoires of five healthy adults to estimate repertoire size and the extent of clonotype sharing between individuals. To increase sequencing depth and limit assay-specific biases, TCR repertoire library preparation and sequencing were carried out by different laboratories using diverse techniques. Leukapheresis yielded between about 0.9 and 9.5 billion PBMCs per donor.

CD8 naive samples were CD45RO-negative cells positively selected for CCR7, giving a CD45RA+CCR7+ population that excluded TemRA cells. The donors were healthy, HIV-negative adults who had no recently reported acute infections or vaccinations. Every donor was a Caucasian adult residing in Nashville, Tennessee, USA. Blood was obtained by leukapheresis, after which PBMCs were separated by Ficoll-Histopaque density gradient centrifugation and cryopreserved in liquid nitrogen vapor phase. Analytical flow cytometry was used to check the purity and quantity of each magnetically sorted T cell population. From each sorted fraction, genomic DNA was isolated and quantified by UV absorbance on a Nanodrop 2000c. TCR CDR3 regions were amplified from genomic DNA by multiplex PCR using the deep immunoSEQ assay. Genomic DNA extracted from each cell subset was distributed evenly over all wells of several immunoSEQ 96-well plates, and each plate served as one replicate. For sorted subsets, each replicate PCR was loaded with about 0.2 ug genomic DNA, equivalent to 32,000 or so T cell genomes. Purified libraries were measured with a Qubit 3.0 fluorometer, size-checked on a Bioanalyzer 2100, and measured again with the KAPA Library Quantification kit. Every immunoSEQ 96-well plate was sequenced on a dedicated single-read 150-cycle Illumina NextSeq 550 flow cell. The original methods were these. Because the immunoSEQ output included only junctional sequences and no quality scores, the filtering could not be the same as the filtering used for full-length reads. Sequences were annotated with PyIR, a Python wrapper for IgBLAST v1.9, and V/J genes and CDR3 were assigned using IMGT germline references. Reads were filtered out if the reads had weak V/J assignments (E-value above 1e-6), no CDR3, stop codons, out-of-frame junctions, or ambiguous translated residues. V3J clonotypes were defined as sequences sharing the same inferred V gene, J gene, and CDR3 amino acid sequence. Percentage overlap between repertoires was computed as shared unique clonotypes divided by the size of the smaller repertoire. Repertoire richness was assessed with RTK rarefaction, the Chao1 estimator, and Recon v2.1 estimates of unobserved clonotypes. For all TCRbeta clonotypes obtained by the gDNA method from a handful of donors, generation probabilities were computed with OLGA. This immuneACCESS table, as held by TCRdb, lists in-frame sequences with V and J called but not all clones. Of the missing ones, under half trace to an unresolved V gene in checked studies; the others have no known cause. That table supplies the V and J calls and clone size; D and trimming were determined from the DNA. The sample table records under 2,000,000 clones; approximately 94% of these occur just once. Around 1.2% of the sample goes to the ten largest clones.

Study-level results and caveats: Pairwise subsampling indicated that sequencing depth was expected to affect the degree of clonotype sharing among donors. Incomplete sequencing was indicated by rarefaction of sorted-subset datasets, despite the large sequencing depth. Naive subsets generally had larger estimated clonotype richness than memory subsets did. The small number of donors limited the genetic and exposure-history diversity represented. When a few donors were compared, the shared fraction of clonotypes was 5% to 6.5% for naive CD4, 3.5% to 4% for naive CD8, roughly 2.5% for memory CD4, and under 0.5% for memory CD8. Clonotypes shared by all four sorted-subset donors showed higher generation probabilities than non-shared clonotypes. Sampling was restricted to blood, and TCR repertoires in tissue are likely to differ from TCR repertoires in blood.

On this clone itself: Its target antigen remains unknown. Base qualities are not at hand, and no much larger clone is one base apart.

According to the germline V gene (reference sequence), CDR1 reads GTSNPN and CDR2 reads SVGIG. The germline V end is reduced by 5 bases and the J end by 2 bases; junction bases left unmatched: 3. Including cysteine and phenylalanine, the CDR3 has 12 amino acids. Kept here is only the CDR3 DNA, which spans 36 bases and is read in frame from base 1. This clonotype originated in a young man in good health. Sequences were obtained from naive CD8+ T cells sorted from blood. The meaning of the sample's cell subset or site label: CD45RA+CCR7+. The V and J genes are TRBV30 and TRBJ2-7, with 7 bases in between that match TRBD1. The DNA sequence reads TGTGCCTGGGGGGACAGCGCCTACGAGCAGTACTTC. This gives the protein CAWGDSAYEQYF.